This T cell receptor (delta chain) was retrieved from a study of gamma-delta T cells after stem cell transplantation. With CATT, TCRdb re-called clones from the RT-PCR reads. The sample holds 550 to 600 delta-chain clones, under 25% seen once. By sample fraction, this clone is medium-sized (0.01 to 0.1%). The CDR3 sequence is 18 residues long. CDR1 and CDR2 (germline): GEAIGNYY, EKD. The ends lost 3 bases at V and 0 bases at J; junction bases unmatched: 9. The source material was gamma-delta T cells. The rearrangement links TRDV2 to TRDJ1, with 13 bases identical to TRDD3. This receptor was obtained from a human donor. It is not recorded whose cells these are; they may come from a transplant donor. CDR3 DNA: TGTGCCTGTGACTCCCTACTGGGGGATACGGAGTACACCGATAAACTCATCTTT. As protein: CACDSLLGDTEYTDKLIF.